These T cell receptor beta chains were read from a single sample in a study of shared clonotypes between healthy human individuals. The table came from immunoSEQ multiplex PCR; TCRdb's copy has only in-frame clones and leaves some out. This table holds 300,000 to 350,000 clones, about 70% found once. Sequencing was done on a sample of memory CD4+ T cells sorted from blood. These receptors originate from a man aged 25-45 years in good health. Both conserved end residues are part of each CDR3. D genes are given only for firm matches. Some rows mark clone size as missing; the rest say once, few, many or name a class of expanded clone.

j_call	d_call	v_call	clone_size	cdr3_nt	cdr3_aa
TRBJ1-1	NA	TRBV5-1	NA	TGCGCCAGCAGCTTGCGGGCGAACACTGAAGCTTTCTTT	CASSLRANTEAFF
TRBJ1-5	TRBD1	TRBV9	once	TGTGCCAGCAGCGCAGGACAGGGACCCAGTCAGCCCCAGCATTTT	CASSAGQGPSQPQHF
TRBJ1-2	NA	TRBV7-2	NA	TGTGCCAGCAGCTTTTCGAGGGCAGAGGATGGCTACACCTTC	CASSFSRAEDGYTF
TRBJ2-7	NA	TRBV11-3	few	TGTGCCAGCAGCGAGGGGGGAATTGACTACGAGCAGTACTTC	CASSEGGIDYEQYF
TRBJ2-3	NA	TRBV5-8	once	TGTGCCAGCAGCTTGCTATCTGGGGCTAGCGCAGATACGCAGTATTTT	CASSLLSGASADTQYF
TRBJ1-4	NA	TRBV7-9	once	TGTGCCAGCAGCTATGGGACAACAACTAATGAAAAACTGTTTTTT	CASSYGTTTNEKLFF
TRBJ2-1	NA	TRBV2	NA	TGTGCCAGCACCGAGCACAATGAGCAGTTCTTC	CASTEHNEQFF
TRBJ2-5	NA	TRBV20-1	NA	TGCAGTGCTAAACTGCACGAGACCCAGTACTTC	CSAKLHETQYF
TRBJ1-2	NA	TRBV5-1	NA	TGCGCCAGCGGCCAAGGAGATAACTATGGCTACACCTTC	CASGQGDNYGYTF
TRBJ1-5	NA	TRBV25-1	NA	TGTGCCAGCAGTGAGGGGACGGCGACAGGTGCAAATCAGCCCCAGCATTTT	CASSEGTATGANQPQHF
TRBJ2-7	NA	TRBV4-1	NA	TGCGCCAGCAGCCAAGATACCGGGGGAGAGGTCTACGAGCAGTACTTC	CASSQDTGGEVYEQYF
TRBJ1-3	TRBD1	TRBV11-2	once	TGTGCCAGCAGCCTACGGACAGGGGGAAACACCATATATTTT	CASSLRTGGNTIYF
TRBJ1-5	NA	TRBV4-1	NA	TGCGCCAGCAGCCGCGACACTAGCAATCAGCCCCAGCATTTT	CASSRDTSNQPQHF
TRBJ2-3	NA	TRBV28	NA	TGTGCCAGCAGTCCCACACCGCATACGCAGTATTTT	CASSPTPHTQYF
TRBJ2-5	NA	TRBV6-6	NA	TGTGCCAGCAGTACGGGGTATCCGGAGACCCAGTACTTC	CASSTGYPETQYF
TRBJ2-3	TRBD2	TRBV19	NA	TGTGCCAGTAGCAGTAGCGGGAGGGACACAGATACGCAGTATTTT	CASSSSGRDTDTQYF
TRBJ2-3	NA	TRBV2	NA	TGTGCCAGCAGTGAAGCGCATCTTCCTGGGGGTACAGATACGCAGTATTTT	CASSEAHLPGGTDTQYF
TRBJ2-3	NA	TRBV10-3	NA	TGTGCCATCAGTGAGGGGTTAGTTGGCACAGATACGCAGTATTTT	CAISEGLVGTDTQYF
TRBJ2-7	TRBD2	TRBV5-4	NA	TGTGCCAGCAGCTTGGAAGGGACTAGCGGCTACGAGCAGTACTTC	CASSLEGTSGYEQYF
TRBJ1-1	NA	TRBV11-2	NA	TGTGCCAGCAGCTTAGCTTGGACACTGAACACTGAAGCTTTCTTT	CASSLAWTLNTEAFF
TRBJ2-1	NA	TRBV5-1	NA	TGCGCCAGCAGCGCGGACTCCCCCTCCTACAATGAGCAGTTCTTC	CASSADSPSYNEQFF
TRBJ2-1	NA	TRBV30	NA	TGTGCCTGGATAGGGGGTTACGGGGACAATGAGCAGTTCTTC	CAWIGGYGDNEQFF
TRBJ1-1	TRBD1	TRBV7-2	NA	TGTGCCAGCAGCTTAGAGGACAGGGGCCTAGGGACTGAAGCTTTCTTT	CASSLEDRGLGTEAFF
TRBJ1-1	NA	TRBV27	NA	TGTGCCAGCAGTTTAACAGGGAACACTGAAGCTTTCTTT	CASSLTGNTEAFF
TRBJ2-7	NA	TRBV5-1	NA	TGCGCCAGCAGCTTGGAAGTAGGATTGTCGGGCGAGCAGTACTTC	CASSLEVGLSGEQYF
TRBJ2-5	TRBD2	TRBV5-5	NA	TGTGCCAGCAGCCATGGACTAGCGGGAGGGCCCAGGGAGACCCAGTACTTC	CASSHGLAGGPRETQYF
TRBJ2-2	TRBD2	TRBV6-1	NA	TGTGCCACCCTGGGGGGGGTGAACACCGGGGAGCTGTTTTTT	CATLGGVNTGELFF
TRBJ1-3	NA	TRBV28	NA	TGTGCCAGCAGTTTACTTCAGGGCTCTGGAAACACCATATATTTT	CASSLLQGSGNTIYF
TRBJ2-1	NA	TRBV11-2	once	TGTGCCAGCAGCTTTTATCGGCGAGAGCAGTTCTTC	CASSFYRREQFF
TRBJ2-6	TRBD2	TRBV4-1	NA	TGCGCCAGCAGCCATCTAGGACTAGCGGGAGGCCATGCTGGGGCCAACGTCCTGACTTTC	CASSHLGLAGGHAGANVLTF
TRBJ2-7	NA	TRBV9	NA	TGTGCCAGCAGCCCTCACCCCCTCCCACTCGTTTCCTACGAGCAGTACTTC	CASSPHPLPLVSYEQYF
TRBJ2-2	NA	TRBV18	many	TGTGCCAGCTCACCAAATTCGCGGGTGGCCGGGGAGCTGTTTTTT	CASSPNSRVAGELFF
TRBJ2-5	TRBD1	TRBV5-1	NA	TGCGCCAGCAGCCCATTCGGACAGGGGGCGGGGGAGACCCAGTACTTC	CASSPFGQGAGETQYF
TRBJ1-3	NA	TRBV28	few	TGTGCCAGCAGTTCAACCAGTTCGGGAAACACCATATATTTT	CASSSTSSGNTIYF
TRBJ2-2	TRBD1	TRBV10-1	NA	TGCGCCAGCAGTCGAGCAGGGACAGGGCCCGGGGAGCTGTTTTTT	CASSRAGTGPGELFF
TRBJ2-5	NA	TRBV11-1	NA	TGTGCCAGCAGCTTGGGTGCGGCTAGCGAACGGGAGACCCAGTACTTC	CASSLGAASERETQYF
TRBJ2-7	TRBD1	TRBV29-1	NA	TGCAGCGTTAAAACAGGGGGCTACGAGCAGTACTTC	CSVKTGGYEQYF